Listed here are 13 T cell receptor beta chains from one sample, sequenced in a study of T cells after yellow fever vaccination. TCRdb independently ran MiXCR on the 5' RACE reads; one entry per CDR3 protein. The table has some 300,000 distinct CDR3 sequences, roughly 8.4% seen once; the top ten hold under 20%. Sequencing used PBMCs, obtained approximately 40 days after the first yellow fever vaccination. The receptors were sampled from a man between 18 and 35 years old who received the YFV17D yellow fever vaccine.

This clonotype was seen more than once but under ten times. This rearrangement joins TRBV10-2 to TRBJ2-2, with D perhaps TRBD2 (5 bases). CDR3 length equals 13 residues. In germline, CDR1 is WSHSY, CDR2 SAAADI. Trimming pared 8 bases from V and 7 bases from J, leaving 14 bases between. The CDR3: CASGGLVHGELFF. The CDR3 coding sequence is TGCGCCAGCGGTGGACTGGTCCACGGGGAGCTGTTTTTT.

The J gene is TRBJ2-5, the V gene TRBV27; D not resolved. Germline CDR1 MNHEY, CDR2 SMNVEV (reference sequence). The CDR3 extends over 15 amino acids. Trimming stripped 2 bases from V and 2 bases from J, with 12 bases between. CDR3 in amino acids: CASSLRVGWQETQYF. The CDR3 nucleotides are TGTGCCAGCAGTTTACGGGTAGGGTGGCAAGAGACCCAGTACTTC.

The rearrangement links TRBV7-6 to TRBJ2-2; D remains ambiguous. The germline gives CDR1 SGHVS, CDR2 FNYEAQ. The V end was cut by 4 bases, the J end by 5 bases, with 8 bases between. This CDR3 comprises 13 residues. The CDR3 DNA is TGTGCCAGCAGCTCAGGAAAGACCGGGGAGCTGTTTTTT. It translates to CASSSGKTGELFF.

The V call is TRBV28, the J call TRBJ2-5; a weak D match, TRBD1 (6 bases). Trimming left V 8 bases short and J 5 bases short, with 21 bases between. The germline CDR1 and CDR2 sequences are MDHEN and SYDVKM. This CDR3 is built from 15 residues. In DNA, the CDR3 is TGTGCCAGCCATGCACGGGGAAGGGGGATCGAGACCCAGTACTTC. Translated, it gives CASHARGRGIETQYF.

A few counts support this clonotype. The V and J genes are TRBV20-1 and TRBJ1-1; D unresolved. Germline CDR1 DFQATT, CDR2 SNEGSKA (reference sequence). Trimming took off 3 bases at V and 1 base at J, with 9 bases between the two ends. The CDR3 spans 13 residues. CDR3 DNA: TGCAGTGCTAGCCCAGCCCGGAACACTGAAGCTTTCTTT. Encoded protein: CSASPARNTEAFF.

In regard to this clonotype: A much larger clone is a single base away; this may be a read error. The V call is TRBV6-5, the J call TRBJ2-2; tentatively, D is TRBD1 or TRBD2 (6 bases each). CDR1 is MNHEY and CDR2 is SVGAGI in the germline V gene. The CDR3 consists of 17 residues. CDR3 sequence (DNA): TGTGCCGGCAGTTTCCCGGGGGCAGATTATAACACCGGGGAGCTGTTTTTT. Its protein is CAGSFPGADYNTGELFF.

This clonotype was seen a handful of times. The chain links TRBV5-4 to TRBJ1-2, with TRBD1 as a possible D gene (6 bases). Trimming took 3 bases from V and 7 from J, leaving 19 bases between them. This CDR3 has 15 amino acids. Germline V gene lookup returns CDR1 SGHNT and CDR2 YYREEE (reference sequence). CDR3 loop: CASSSYGGGLSGYTF. In DNA, the CDR3 is TGTGCCAGCAGCTCCTACGGGGGGGGGCTGAGTGGCTACACCTTC.

This chain joins TRBV12-3 or TRBV12-4 and TRBJ2-1, with D perhaps TRBD2 (7 bases). CDR3 length: 15 amino acids. V lost 4 bases and J 9 bases, leaving 19 bases between the germline ends. The CDR3 bases are TGTGCCAGCAGTTATACTAGCGAGGGGGGGACTGAGCAGTTCTTC. It translates to CASSYTSEGGTEQFF.

J is TRBJ2-1 and V is TRBV20-1; D remains ambiguous. V was clipped by 6 bases and J by 2 bases, with 11 bases between them. Looked up from germline, CDR1 is DFQATT and CDR2 is SNEGSKA (reference sequence). There are 13 residues in the CDR3. The CDR3 is CSAQLKTYNEQFF. For the CDR3, the DNA is TGCAGTGCCCAACTAAAGACCTACAATGAGCAGTTCTTC.

This clonotype has a handful of counts. V gene TRBV7-2 combines with J gene TRBJ1-5, with D perhaps TRBD1 (5 bases). CDR1 is SGHTA, CDR2 FQGNSA, per germline. The CDR3 has 15 amino acids. The ends were cut back, 2 bases at V and 4 bases at J, with 12 bases in the middle. The CDR3 protein is CASSLYRGRNQPQHF. In DNA form, the CDR3 reads TGTGCCAGCAGCTTATATCGGGGGAGGAATCAGCCCCAGCATTTT.

The sample holds a few counts of this clonotype. The V and J genes are TRBV6-1 and TRBJ1-2, with D perhaps TRBD1 (5 bases). The CDR3 has 16 amino acids. CDR1 is MNHNS and CDR2 is SASEGT in the germline V gene. V dropped 6 bases and J dropped 1 base, with 18 bases sitting between them. CDR3 coding DNA: TGTGCCAGCAGGCCTTGGGGCGCGACGTTTAACTATGGCTACACCTTC. It is translated as CASRPWGATFNYGYTF.

V and J are TRBV14 and TRBJ1-2; D not resolved. Trimming pared 0 bases from V and 4 bases from J, leaving 6 bases between. From germline, CDR1 is SGHDN and CDR2 FVKESK. This CDR3 comprises 13 residues. The CDR3 protein is CASSQDHTYGYTF. CDR3 in DNA: TGTGCCAGCAGCCAAGACCATACCTATGGCTACACCTTC. Combining the CDR3 with reference TRBV14 and TRBJ1-2 gives the whole variable domain EAGVTQFPSHSVIEKGQTVTLRCDPISGHDNLYWYRRVMGKEIKFLLHFVKESKQDESGMPNNRFLAERTGGTYSTLKVQPAELEDSGVYFCASSQDHTYGYTFGSGTRLTVV.

A few counts support this clonotype. CDR3 residues: CSAEDREGVYEQFF. CDR3 coding DNA: TGCAGTGCTGAGGACAGGGAGGGAGTTTATGAGCAGTTCTTC. The chain carries TRBV20-1 and TRBJ2-1; D possibly corresponds to TRBD1 (8 bases). CDR3 length equals 14 residues. V lost 5 bases and J 8 bases, leaving 19 bases between the germline ends. Per germline, CDR1 DFQATT and CDR2 SNEGSKA (reference sequence).